Below are 16 T cell receptor beta chains sequenced from a single sample in a study of shared clonotypes between healthy human individuals. Repertoires were generated with immunoSEQ multiplex PCR, while TCRdb's copy carries only in-frame clones and drops some. The sample yields about 490,000 clones, around 80% seen once. Sequenced: PBMCs. The receptors were gathered from a woman aged 35 to 49 in good health. Some clones in this sample may be carry-over from other donors' samples.

This clone was seen just once. The chain joins TRBV29-1 to TRBJ1-2; D might be TRBD1 (6 bases). This CDR3 has 11 residues. Trimming left V 4 bases short and J 8 bases short, with 11 bases between. Germline V gene lookup returns CDR1 SQVTM and CDR2 ANQGSEA. CDR3 protein: CSVVMGAGYTF. For the CDR3, the DNA is TGCAGCGTTGTAATGGGGGCCGGCTACACCTTC.

Ten or more counts support this clone. This sequence joins TRBV5-1 and TRBJ2-7, with 9 bases aligning to TRBD2. From germline, CDR1 is SGHRS and CDR2 YFSETQ. V gave up 0 bases and J gave up 7 bases; unmatched junction bases: 8. CDR3 length: 15 residues. CDR3 loop: CASSLGAGGPGEQYF. The CDR3 DNA is TGCGCCAGCAGCTTGGGGGCGGGAGGGCCGGGTGAGCAGTACTTC.

The chain has TRBV7-8 and TRBJ2-2; possibly TRBD2 for D (6 bases). Germline V CDR1 and CDR2: SGHVS, FQNEAQ. The CDR3 runs 14 residues. V lost 4 bases to trimming and J lost 7 bases, with 13 bases between them. CDR3 in DNA: TGTGCCAGCAGCTCCCAGGGAGGAGGCGGGGAGCTGTTTTTT. It yields the protein CASSSQGGGGELFF.

The V gene is TRBV5-1, the J gene TRBJ2-7; D may be TRBD1 (6 bases). Germline-derived CDR1 and CDR2 are SGHRS and YFSETQ. The V gene lost 4 bases and the J gene lost 3 bases, with 11 bases spanning the gap. The CDR3 has 13 residues. The CDR3 DNA sequence: TGCGCCAGCAGCACACAGGGAATCTACGAGCAGTACTTC. It yields the protein CASSTQGIYEQYF.

J is TRBJ2-1 and V is TRBV4-3; 14 nucleotides agree with TRBD2. The V gene's germline CDR1 is LGHNA and CDR2 YSLEER. Germline trimming cut 4 bases from V and 9 bases from J; bases unmatched to any gene: 5. This CDR3 region has 15 residues. The CDR3 bases are TGCGCCAGCAGCCGACTAGCGGGAGGGCTATCTGAGCAGTTCTTC. Translation: CASSRLAGGLSEQFF.

This chain uses TRBV6-1 with TRBJ1-2, with TRBD1 identical over 7 bases. The germline V gene encodes CDR1 MNHNS and CDR2 SASEGT. The CDR3 loop spans 15 amino acids. V trimming: 4 bases; J trimming: 3 bases; junction bases outside the gene matches: 8. The DNA for the CDR3 is TGTGCCAGCAGTGCCCGGGACAGTTCCTACTATGGCTACACCTTC. Its protein product is CASSARDSSYYGYTF.

A few counts support this clone. This chain joins TRBV30 and TRBJ2-1; D is undetermined. Trimming cost V 2 bases and J 6 bases, with 11 bases left between them. This CDR3 region has 13 residues. The V gene's germline CDR1 is GTSNPN and CDR2 SVGIG (reference sequence). The CDR3 bases are TGTGCCTGGAGTCTCGCCTTTGGCAATGAGCAGTTCTTC. As protein: CAWSLAFGNEQFF. Full variable domain (outside the CDR3, taken from reference TRBV30 and TRBJ2-1): SQTIHQWPATLVQPVGSPLSLECTVEGTSNPNLYWYRQAAGRGLQLLFYSVGIGQISSEVPQNLSASRPQDRQFILSSKKLLLSDSGFYLCAWSLAFGNEQFFGPGTRLTVL.

CDR3 residues: CASSGVGLAGGRDTQYF. The CDR3 nucleotides are TGTGCCAGCAGCGGCGTAGGGCTAGCGGGAGGTAGAGATACGCAGTATTTT. J is TRBJ2-3 and V is TRBV7-6, with 11 bases matching TRBD2. Trimming took 5 bases from V and 5 from J; bases not matched to a gene: 12. CDR3 length: 17 residues. CDR1 is SGHVS and CDR2 is FNYEAQ in the germline V gene.

This chain uses TRBV5-4 with TRBJ2-5; 12 bases match TRBD2. CDR1 is SGHNT and CDR2 is YYREEE in the germline V gene (reference sequence). This CDR3 is built from 15 residues. V dropped 5 bases and J dropped 4; count of bases not matched to a gene: 6. CDR3 DNA sequence: TGTGCCAGCAGTGTGACTAGCGGGAGTACAGAGACCCAGTACTTC. Protein sequence: CASSVTSGSTETQYF.

The CDR3 reads CASSLVLGGNNQPQHF. In nucleotides, the CDR3 is TGTGCCAGCAGCTTAGTCTTGGGGGGGAATAACCAGCCCCAGCATTTT. V and J are TRBV7-9 and TRBJ1-5, with D possibly being TRBD1 (5 bases). V was shortened by 1 base and J by 7 bases, with 17 bases between the two germline ends. Germline V gene data show CDR1 as SEHNR and CDR2 as FQNEAQ (reference sequence). The CDR3 has 16 residues.

This sequence joins TRBV19 and TRBJ2-3, with 10 nucleotides matching TRBD2. Trimming took 6 bases from V and 2 from J; bases not matched to a gene: 23. CDR1 LNHDA and CDR2 SQIVND come from the germline V gene (reference sequence). There are 21 residues in the CDR3. The CDR3 DNA sequence: TGTGCCAGTAGCACCGGGCCCTATCCTCTAATAGCGGGAGGTTACACAGATACGCAGTATTTT. It is translated as CASSTGPYPLIAGGYTDTQYF.

This sequence joins TRBV7-8 and TRBJ1-1, with TRBD1 as a possible D gene (6 bases). This CDR3 comprises 13 residues. Trimming shortened V by 1 base and J by 4 bases, and 7 bases separated the two germline ends. Per germline, CDR1 SGHVS and CDR2 FQNEAQ. CDR3 sequence (DNA): TGTGCCAGCAGCTTAGGGGGGCCCACTGAAGCTTTCTTT. Its protein product is CASSLGGPTEAFF.

In regard to this clone: The same CDR3 also results from other DNA sequences found in this sample. V is TRBV30 and J is TRBJ2-1; D is unresolved. This CDR3 spans 11 amino acids. In germline, CDR1 is GTSNPN, CDR2 SVGIG (reference sequence). V was clipped by 3 bases and J by 5 bases, with 5 bases between them. CDR3 sequence reads: CAWSVNNEQFF. DNA of the CDR3: TGTGCCTGGAGCGTTAACAATGAGCAGTTCTTC.

The J gene is TRBJ2-7, the V gene TRBV9; 7 bases fit TRBD2. Unmatched junction bases numbered 9, after V lost 0 bases and J lost 3 bases. The CDR3 loop spans 16 amino acids. Per the germline V gene, CDR1 is SGDLS and CDR2 is YYNGEE. The CDR3 loop is CASSVGWGTNLYEQYF. In nucleotides, the CDR3 is TGTGCCAGCAGCGTAGGGTGGGGGACTAATCTCTACGAGCAGTACTTC.

The chain combines TRBV4-2 with TRBJ2-5, with 9 positions matching TRBD2. The CDR3 contains 18 residues. V trimming: 1 base; J trimming: 5 bases; junction bases outside the gene matches: 14. The germline V gene has CDR1 LGHNA and CDR2 YNFKEQ. The CDR3 spells CASSQVSGLAGTRETQYF. The CDR3 DNA sequence: TGTGCCAGCAGCCAAGTTTCCGGGCTAGCGGGAACGCGGGAGACCCAGTACTTC.

In DNA form, the CDR3 reads TGTGCCAGCAGCTTTCTTTCTAGCGGGGCTACCGGGGAGCTGTTTTTT. It yields the protein CASSFLSSGATGELFF. The chain combines TRBV5-4 with TRBJ2-2; TRBD2 agrees at 9 bases. CDR1 SGHNT and CDR2 YYREEE come from the germline V gene (reference sequence). The trim removed 2 bases at V and 5 bases at J, leaving 7 bases unmatched. This CDR3 spans 16 amino acids.